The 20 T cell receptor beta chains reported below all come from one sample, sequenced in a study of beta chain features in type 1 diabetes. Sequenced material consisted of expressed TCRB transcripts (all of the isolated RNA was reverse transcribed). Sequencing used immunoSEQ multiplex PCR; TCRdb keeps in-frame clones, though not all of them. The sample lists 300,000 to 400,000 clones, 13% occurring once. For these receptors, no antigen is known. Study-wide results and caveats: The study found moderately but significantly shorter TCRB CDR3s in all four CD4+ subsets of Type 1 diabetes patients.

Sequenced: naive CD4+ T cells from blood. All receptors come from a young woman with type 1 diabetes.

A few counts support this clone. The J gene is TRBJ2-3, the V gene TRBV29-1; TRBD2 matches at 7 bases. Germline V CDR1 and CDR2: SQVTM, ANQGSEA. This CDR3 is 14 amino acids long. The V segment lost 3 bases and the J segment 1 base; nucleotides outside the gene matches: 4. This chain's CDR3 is CSVDTLAGTDTQYF. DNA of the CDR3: TGCAGCGTTGATACTCTAGCGGGCACAGATACGCAGTATTTT.

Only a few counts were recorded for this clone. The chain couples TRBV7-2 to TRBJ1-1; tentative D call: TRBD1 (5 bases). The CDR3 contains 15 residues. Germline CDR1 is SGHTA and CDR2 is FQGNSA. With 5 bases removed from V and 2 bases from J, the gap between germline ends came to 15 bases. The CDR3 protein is CASSPGGPVNTEAFF. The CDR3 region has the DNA TGTGCCAGCAGCCCCGGGGGACCTGTAAACACTGAAGCTTTCTTT.

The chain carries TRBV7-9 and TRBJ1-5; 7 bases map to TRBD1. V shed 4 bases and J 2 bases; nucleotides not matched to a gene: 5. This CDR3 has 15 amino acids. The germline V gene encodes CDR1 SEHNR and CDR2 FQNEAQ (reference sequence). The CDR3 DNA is TGTGCCAGCAGCTCCACCGGGACAGGCAATCAGCCCCAGCATTTT. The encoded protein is CASSSTGTGNQPQHF.

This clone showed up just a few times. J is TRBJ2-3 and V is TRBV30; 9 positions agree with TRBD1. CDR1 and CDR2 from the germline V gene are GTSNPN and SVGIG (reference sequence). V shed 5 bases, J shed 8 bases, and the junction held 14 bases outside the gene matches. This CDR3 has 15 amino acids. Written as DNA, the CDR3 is TGTGCCTGGGCCCCCCGGGACAGGGTACATGGTACGCAGTATTTT. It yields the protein CAWAPRDRVHGTQYF.

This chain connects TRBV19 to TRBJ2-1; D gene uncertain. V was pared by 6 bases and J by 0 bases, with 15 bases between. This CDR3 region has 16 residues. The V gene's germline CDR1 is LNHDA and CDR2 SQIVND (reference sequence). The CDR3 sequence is CASRPRSASSYNEQFF. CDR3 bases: TGTGCCAGTAGGCCTAGAAGTGCAAGCTCCTACAATGAGCAGTTCTTC. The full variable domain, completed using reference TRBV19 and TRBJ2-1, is DGGITQSPKYLFRKEGQNVTLSCEQNLNHDAMYWYRQDPGQGLRLIYYSQIVNDFQKGDIAEGYSVSREKKESFPLTVTSAQKNPTAFYLCASRPRSASSYNEQFFGPGTRLTVL.

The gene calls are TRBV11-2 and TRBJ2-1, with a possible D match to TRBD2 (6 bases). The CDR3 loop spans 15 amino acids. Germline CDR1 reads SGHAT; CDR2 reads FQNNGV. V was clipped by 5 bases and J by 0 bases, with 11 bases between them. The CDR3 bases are TGTGCCAGCAGCCCCGGAGGGAGCTCCTACAATGAGCAGTTCTTC. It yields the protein CASSPGGSSYNEQFF.

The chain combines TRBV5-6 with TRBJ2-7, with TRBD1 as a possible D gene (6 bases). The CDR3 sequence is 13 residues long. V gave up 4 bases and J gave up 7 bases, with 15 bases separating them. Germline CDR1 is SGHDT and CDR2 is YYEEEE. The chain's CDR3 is CASSLPTGREQYV. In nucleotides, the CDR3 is TGTGCCAGCAGCCTACCCACAGGGCGGGAGCAGTACGTC.

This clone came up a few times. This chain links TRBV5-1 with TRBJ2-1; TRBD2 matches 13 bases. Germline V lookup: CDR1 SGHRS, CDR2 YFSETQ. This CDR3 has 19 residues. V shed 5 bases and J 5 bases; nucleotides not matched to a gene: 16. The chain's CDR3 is CASSLTGTSGIRWHNEQFF. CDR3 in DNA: TGCGCCAGCAGTCTTACCGGGACTAGCGGGATACGGTGGCACAATGAGCAGTTCTTC.

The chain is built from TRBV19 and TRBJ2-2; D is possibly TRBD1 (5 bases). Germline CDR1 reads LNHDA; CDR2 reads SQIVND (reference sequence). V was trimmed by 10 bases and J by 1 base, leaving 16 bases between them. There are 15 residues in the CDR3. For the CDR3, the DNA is TGTGCCACCAAGGGGCAGGCCTTGAACACCGGGGAGCTGTTTTTT. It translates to CATKGQALNTGELFF.

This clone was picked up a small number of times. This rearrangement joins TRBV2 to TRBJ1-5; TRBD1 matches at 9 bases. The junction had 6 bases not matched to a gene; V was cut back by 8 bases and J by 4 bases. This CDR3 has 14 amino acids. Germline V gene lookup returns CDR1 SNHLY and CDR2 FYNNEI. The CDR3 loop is CASGPTGGNQPQHF. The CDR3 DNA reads TGTGCCAGCGGCCCGACAGGGGGTAATCAGCCCCAGCATTTT. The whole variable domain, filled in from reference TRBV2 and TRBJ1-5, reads EPEVTQTPSHQVTQMGQEVILRCVPISNHLYFYWYRQILGQKVEFLVSFYNNEISEKSEIFDDQFSVERPDGSNFTLKIRSTKLEDSAMYFCASGPTGGNQPQHFGDGTRLSIL.

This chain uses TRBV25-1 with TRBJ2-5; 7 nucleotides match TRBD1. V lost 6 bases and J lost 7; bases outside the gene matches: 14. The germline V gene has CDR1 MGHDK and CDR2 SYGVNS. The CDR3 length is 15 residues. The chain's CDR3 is CASSPEGTAVVTQYF. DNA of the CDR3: TGTGCCAGCAGCCCAGAAGGGACAGCTGTAGTGACCCAGTACTTC.

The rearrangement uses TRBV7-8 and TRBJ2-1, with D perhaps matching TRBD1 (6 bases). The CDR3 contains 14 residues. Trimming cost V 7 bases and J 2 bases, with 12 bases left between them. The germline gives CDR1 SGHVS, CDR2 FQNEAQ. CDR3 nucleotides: TGTGCCAGCACGCTTGACAGGACCTACAATGAGCAGTTCTTC. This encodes CASTLDRTYNEQFF.

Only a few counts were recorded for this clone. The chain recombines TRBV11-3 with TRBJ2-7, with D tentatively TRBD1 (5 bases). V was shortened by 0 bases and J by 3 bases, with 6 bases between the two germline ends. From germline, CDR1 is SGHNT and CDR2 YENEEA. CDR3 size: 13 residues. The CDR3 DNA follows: TGTGCCAGCAGCTTAGATACAGGCTACGAGCAGTACGTC. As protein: CASSLDTGYEQYV.

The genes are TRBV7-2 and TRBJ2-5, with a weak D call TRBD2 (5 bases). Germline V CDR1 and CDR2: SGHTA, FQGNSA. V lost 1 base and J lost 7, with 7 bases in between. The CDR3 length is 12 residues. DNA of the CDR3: TGTGCCAGCAGCTTAGTCGGAGGGACCCAGTACTTC. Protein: CASSLVGGTQYF.

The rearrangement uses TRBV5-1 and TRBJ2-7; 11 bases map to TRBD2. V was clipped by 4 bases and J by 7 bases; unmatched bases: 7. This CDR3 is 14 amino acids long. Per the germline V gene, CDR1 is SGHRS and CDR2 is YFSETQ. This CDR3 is CASSPGTSGREQYV. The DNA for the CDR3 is TGCGCCAGCAGCCCCGGGACTAGCGGTCGAGAGCAGTACGTC.

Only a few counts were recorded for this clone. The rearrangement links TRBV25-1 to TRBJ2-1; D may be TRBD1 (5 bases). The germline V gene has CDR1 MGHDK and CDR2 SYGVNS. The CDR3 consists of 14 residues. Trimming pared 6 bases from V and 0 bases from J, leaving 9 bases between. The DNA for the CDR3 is TGTGCCAGCAGCGGACACCTCTCCTACAATGAGCAGTTCTTC. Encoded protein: CASSGHLSYNEQFF.

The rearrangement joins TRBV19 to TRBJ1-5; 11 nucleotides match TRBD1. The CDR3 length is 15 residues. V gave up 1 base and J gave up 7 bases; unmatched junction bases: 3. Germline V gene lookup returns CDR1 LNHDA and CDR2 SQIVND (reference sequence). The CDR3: CASSIGTGGYQPQHF. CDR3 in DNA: TGTGCCAGTAGTATAGGGACAGGGGGCTACCAGCCCCAGCATTTT.

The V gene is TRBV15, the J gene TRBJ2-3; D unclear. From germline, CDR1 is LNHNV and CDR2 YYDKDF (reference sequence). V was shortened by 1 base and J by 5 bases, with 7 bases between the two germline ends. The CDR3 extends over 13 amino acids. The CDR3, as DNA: TGTGCCACCAGCAGAGCCCCGGGAGATACGCAGTATTTT. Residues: CATSRAPGDTQYF.

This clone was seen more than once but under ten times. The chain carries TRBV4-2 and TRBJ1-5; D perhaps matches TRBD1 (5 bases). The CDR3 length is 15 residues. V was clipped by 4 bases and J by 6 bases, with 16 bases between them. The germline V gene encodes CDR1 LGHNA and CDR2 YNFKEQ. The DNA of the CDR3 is TGTGCCAGCAGCCCCGACGGCGGGGGGGTTCAGCCCCAGCATTTT. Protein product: CASSPDGGGVQPQHF.

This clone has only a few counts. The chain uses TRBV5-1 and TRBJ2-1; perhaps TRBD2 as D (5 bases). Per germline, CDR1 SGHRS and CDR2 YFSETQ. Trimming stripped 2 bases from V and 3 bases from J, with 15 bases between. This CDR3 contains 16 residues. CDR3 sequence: CASSLPGSGIYNEQFF. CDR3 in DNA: TGCGCCAGCAGCTTACCGGGCTCCGGGATCTACAATGAGCAGTTCTTC.